One T cell receptor (beta chain) is described in this entry. Its antigen remains unidentified. No base quality values were provided; no much bigger clone lies one nucleotide off. Each collaborating institution followed its own protocols to collect whole blood in K2EDTA tubes. For TCRbeta analysis, collaborators shipped samples as frozen whole blood, isolated PBMCs, or DNA extracted from either of those sample types. V is shortened by 4 bases, J by 6 bases, and the region joining them spans 10 bases. The germline V gene supplies CDR1 SGHTA and CDR2 FQGTGA. The CDR3, from cysteine to phenylalanine, totals 13 residues. CDR3 DNA is the only sequence kept; it has 39 bases, read in frame from the first base. The immunoSEQ Assay, a bias-controlled multiplex PCR, was used to amplify TCRbeta CDR3 regions from genomic DNA. The original pipeline was this. Nucleated cell counts per sample were estimated from amplification of reference gene primers within the assay. To quantify the absolute abundance of each unique TCRbeta CDR3 rearrangement, sequence reads were collapsed and filtered. Productive Simpson clonality was computed per sample as the square root of Simpson's diversity index over productive rearrangements. TCRdb re-hosts the immuneACCESS table, in-frame sequences only. Its copies lack some clones; in the studies checked, an unresolved V gene accounts for under half of them, and the cause for the rest is not known. V and J calls and clone size come straight from that table; D and trimming were deduced from the DNA. In this sample the table shows about 190,000 clones, around 86% of which occur a single time. Roughly 6.7% of the sample belongs to the ten largest clones.

These data come from a study of blood T cell repertoires in COVID-19 (dated by TCRdb to the early 2020s). Concerning the study at large: The collaborator samples originated in the United States, Italy and Spain and spanned the acute and convalescent phases of COVID-19. The material from the prospective study consisted of cDNA or gDNA derived from T cells, B-cell-depleted T cells, or PBMCs. Subjects who had been exposed to COVID-19, were actively infected with it, or had recovered from it provided the deeply sampled blood TCRbeta repertoires that made up the dataset. The repertoires were made available in a free public database intended to serve as a resource for research on the immune response to SARS-CoV-2. The samples were drawn from the first 160 participants of the ongoing ImmuneRACE study and from under 1,500 subjects provided by 6 global collaborators. Sample metadata almost always included a de-identified subject ID, COVID-19 status, age in years and sex. Where available, HLA class I and class II types were obtained from metadata supplied by the sample provider rather than from assay-based typing.

The paper as a whole reports these results and caveats: The amount of clinical and demographic metadata varied by source and participant and was provided uncurated.

Sample: peripheral blood. The sequence joins TRBV7-3 to TRBJ2-1; possibly the D gene is TRBD2, per 5 matching bases. The TCR comes from a man aged 40-50 years with acute or convalescent COVID-19. The sequenced DNA is TGTGCCAGCAGCTCGGGGATCCTCAATGAGCAGTTCTTC. Translated, it reads CASSSGILNEQFF.